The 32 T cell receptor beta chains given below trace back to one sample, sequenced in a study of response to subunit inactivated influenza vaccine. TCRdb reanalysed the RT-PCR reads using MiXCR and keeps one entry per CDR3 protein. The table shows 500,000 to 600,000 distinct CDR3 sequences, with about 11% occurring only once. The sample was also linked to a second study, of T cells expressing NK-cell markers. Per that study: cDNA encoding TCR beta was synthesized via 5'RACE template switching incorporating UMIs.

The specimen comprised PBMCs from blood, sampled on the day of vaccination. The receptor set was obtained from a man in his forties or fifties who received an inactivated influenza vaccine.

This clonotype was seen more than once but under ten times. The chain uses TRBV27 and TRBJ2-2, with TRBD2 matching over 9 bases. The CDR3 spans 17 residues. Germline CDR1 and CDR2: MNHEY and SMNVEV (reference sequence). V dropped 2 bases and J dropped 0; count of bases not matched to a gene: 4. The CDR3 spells CASSLDLAGTNTGELFF. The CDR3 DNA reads TGTGCCAGCAGTTTAGACCTAGCGGGGACGAACACCGGGGAGCTGTTTTTT.

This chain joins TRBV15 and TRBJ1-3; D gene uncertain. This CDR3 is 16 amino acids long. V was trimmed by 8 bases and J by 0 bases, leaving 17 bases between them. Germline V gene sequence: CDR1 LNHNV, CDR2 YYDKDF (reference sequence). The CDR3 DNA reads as TGTGCCACCCGATCGAGGACGGCTGCCTCTGGAAACACCATATATTTT. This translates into CATRSRTAASGNTIYF.

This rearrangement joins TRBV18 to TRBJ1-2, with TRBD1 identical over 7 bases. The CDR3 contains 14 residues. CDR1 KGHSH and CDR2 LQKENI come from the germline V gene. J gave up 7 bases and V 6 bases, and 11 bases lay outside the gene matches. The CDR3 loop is CASSPDRERSGYTF. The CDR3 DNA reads TGTGCCAGCTCTCCAGACAGGGAGCGCTCTGGCTACACCTTC.

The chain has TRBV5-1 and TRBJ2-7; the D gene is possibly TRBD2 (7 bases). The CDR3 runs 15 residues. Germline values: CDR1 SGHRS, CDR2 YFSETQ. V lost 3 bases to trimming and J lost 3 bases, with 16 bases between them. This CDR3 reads CASSSLAGANYEQYF. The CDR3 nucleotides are TGCGCCAGCAGCTCGCTCGCGGGGGCTAACTACGAGCAGTACTTC.

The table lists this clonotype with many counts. The CDR3: CASSLFGMNTEAFF. As DNA, the CDR3 is TGTGCCAGCAGCCTGTTCGGAATGAACACTGAAGCTTTCTTT. This chain connects TRBV5-6 to TRBJ1-1; D gene uncertain. The CDR3 is made up of 14 amino acids. V shed 4 bases and J shed 0 bases, with 10 bases lying between them. The V gene's germline CDR1 is SGHDT and CDR2 YYEEEE.

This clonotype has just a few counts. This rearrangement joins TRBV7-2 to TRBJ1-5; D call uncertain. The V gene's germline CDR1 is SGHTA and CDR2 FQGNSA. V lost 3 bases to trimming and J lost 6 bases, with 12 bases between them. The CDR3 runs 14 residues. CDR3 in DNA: TGTGCCAGCAGCTTCGGTATCAATGGTCAGCCCCAGCATTTT. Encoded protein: CASSFGINGQPQHF.

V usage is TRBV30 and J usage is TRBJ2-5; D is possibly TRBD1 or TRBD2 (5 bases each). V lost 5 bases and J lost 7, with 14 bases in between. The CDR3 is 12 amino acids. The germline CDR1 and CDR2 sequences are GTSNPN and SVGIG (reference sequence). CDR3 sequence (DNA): TGTGCCTGGGGGAGAGGGGTGATGACCCAGTACTTC. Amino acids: CAWGRGVMTQYF.

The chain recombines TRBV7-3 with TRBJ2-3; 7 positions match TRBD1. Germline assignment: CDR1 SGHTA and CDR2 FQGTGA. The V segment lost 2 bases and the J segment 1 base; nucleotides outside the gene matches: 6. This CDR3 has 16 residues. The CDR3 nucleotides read TGTGCCAGCAGCTTATTGACCGGGACAGGCACAGATACGCAGTATTTT. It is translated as CASSLLTGTGTDTQYF.

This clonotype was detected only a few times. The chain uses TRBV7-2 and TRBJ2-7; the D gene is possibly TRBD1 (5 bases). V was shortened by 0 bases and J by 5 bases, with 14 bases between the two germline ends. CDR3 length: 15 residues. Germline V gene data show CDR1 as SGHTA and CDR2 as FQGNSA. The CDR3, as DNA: TGTGCCAGCAGCTTAGCTGCCAGGGCACCCGACGAGCAGTACTTC. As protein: CASSLAARAPDEQYF.

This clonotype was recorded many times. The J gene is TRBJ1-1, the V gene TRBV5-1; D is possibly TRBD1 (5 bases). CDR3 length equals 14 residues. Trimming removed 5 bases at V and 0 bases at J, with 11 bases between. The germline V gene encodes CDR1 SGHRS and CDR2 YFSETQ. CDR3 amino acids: CASSVTGLNTEAFF. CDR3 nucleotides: TGCGCCAGCAGTGTAACAGGACTGAACACTGAAGCTTTCTTT.

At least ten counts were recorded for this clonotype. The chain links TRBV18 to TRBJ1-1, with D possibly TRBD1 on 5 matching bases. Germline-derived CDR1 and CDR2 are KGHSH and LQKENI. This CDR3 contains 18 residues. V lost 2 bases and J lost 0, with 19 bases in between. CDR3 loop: CASSPSGRGAEVNTEAFF. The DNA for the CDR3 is TGTGCCAGCTCACCAAGTGGAAGGGGCGCGGAGGTGAACACTGAAGCTTTCTTT.

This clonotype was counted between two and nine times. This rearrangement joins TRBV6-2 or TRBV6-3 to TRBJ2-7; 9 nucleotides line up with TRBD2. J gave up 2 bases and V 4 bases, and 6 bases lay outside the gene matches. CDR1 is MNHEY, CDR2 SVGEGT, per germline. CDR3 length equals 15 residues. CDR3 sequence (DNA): TGTGCCAGCAGTTTCAGCGGGGGGATCACCTACGAGCAGTACTTC. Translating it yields CASSFSGGITYEQYF.

The CDR3 loop is CAISESAGVETQYF. DNA for the CDR3: TGTGCCATCAGTGAGTCGGCCGGGGTTGAGACCCAGTACTTC. The chain links TRBV10-3 to TRBJ2-5; D might be TRBD2 (5 bases). This CDR3 is built from 14 residues. Germline CDR1 is ENHRY and CDR2 is SYGVKD. V was shortened by 0 bases and J by 5 bases, with 10 bases between the two germline ends.

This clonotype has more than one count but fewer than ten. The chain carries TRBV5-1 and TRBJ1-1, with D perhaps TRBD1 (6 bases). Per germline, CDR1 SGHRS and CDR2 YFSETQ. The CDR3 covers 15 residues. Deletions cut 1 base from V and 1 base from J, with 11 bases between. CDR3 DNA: TGCGCCAGCAGCTTGATGGGACAAAAGAACACTGAAGCTTTCTTT. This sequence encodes CASSLMGQKNTEAFF.

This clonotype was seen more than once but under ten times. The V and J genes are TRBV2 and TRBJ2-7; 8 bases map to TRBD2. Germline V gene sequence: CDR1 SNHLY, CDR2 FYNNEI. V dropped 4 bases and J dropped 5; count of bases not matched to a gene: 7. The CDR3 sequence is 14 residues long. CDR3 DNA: TGTGCCAGCAGTGGTTTAGCGGGATCGAACGAGCAGTACTTC. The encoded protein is CASSGLAGSNEQYF.

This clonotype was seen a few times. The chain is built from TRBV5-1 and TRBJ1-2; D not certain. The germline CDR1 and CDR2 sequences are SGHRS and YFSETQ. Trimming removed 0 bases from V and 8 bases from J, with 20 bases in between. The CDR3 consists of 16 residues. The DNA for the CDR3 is TGCGCCAGCAGCTTGGCCGGAAGGGAAGGTTTAGGAGGCTACACCTTC. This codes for CASSLAGREGLGGYTF.

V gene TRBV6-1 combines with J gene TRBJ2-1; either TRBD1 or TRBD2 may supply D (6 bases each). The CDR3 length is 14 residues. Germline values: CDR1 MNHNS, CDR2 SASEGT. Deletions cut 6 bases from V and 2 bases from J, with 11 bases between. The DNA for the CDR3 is TGTGCCAGCAGCGGCGGGACACCCTACAATGAGCAGTTCTTC. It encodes CASSGGTPYNEQFF.

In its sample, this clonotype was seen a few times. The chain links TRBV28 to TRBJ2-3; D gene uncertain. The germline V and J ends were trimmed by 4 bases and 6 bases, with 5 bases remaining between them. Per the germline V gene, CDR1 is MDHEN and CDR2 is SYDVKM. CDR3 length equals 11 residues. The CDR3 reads CASSSWDTQYF. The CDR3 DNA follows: TGTGCCAGCAGTTCATGGGATACGCAGTATTTT.

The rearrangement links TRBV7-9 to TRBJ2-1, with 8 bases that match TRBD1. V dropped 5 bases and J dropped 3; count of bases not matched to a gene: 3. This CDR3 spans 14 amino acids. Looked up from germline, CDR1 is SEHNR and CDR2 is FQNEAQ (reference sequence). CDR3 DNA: TGTGCCAGCAGCAGTGACAGGGGCTACAATGAGCAGTTCTTC. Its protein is CASSSDRGYNEQFF.

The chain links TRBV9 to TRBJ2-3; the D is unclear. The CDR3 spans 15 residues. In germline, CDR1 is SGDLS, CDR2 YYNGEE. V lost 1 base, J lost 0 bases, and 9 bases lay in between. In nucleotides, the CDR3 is TGTGCCAGCAGCGTACTCCAGCAAAGCACAGATACGCAGTATTTT. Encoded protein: CASSVLQQSTDTQYF.

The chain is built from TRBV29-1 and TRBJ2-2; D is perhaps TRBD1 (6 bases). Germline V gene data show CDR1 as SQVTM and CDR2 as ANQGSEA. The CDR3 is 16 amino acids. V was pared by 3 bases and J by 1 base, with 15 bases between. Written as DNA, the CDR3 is TGCAGCGTTGAGGCCCGGGTGACAGGGAACACCGGGGAGCTGTTTTTT. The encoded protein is CSVEARVTGNTGELFF.

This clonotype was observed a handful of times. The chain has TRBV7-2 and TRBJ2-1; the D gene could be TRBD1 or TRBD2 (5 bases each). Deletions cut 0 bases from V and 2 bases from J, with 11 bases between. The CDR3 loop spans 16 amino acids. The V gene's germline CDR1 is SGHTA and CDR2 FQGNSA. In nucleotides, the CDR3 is TGTGCCAGCAGCTTAGCGGGAGACAGAACCTACAATGAGCAGTTCTTC. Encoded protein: CASSLAGDRTYNEQFF.

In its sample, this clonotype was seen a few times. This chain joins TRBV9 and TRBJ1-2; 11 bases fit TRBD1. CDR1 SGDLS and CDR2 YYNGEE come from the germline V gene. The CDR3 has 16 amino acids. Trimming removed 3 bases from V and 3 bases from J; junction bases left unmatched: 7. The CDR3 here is CASSARTGGLDYGYTF. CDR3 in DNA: TGTGCCAGCAGCGCGAGGACAGGGGGCCTCGACTATGGCTACACCTTC.

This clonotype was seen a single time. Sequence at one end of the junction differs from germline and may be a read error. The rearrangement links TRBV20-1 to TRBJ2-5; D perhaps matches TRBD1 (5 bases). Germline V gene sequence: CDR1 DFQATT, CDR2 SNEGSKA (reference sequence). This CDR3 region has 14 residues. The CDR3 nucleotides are TGCAGTGCTAGTAAAGGGGCCGATGTTGAGACCCAGAACTTC. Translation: CSASKGADVETQNF.

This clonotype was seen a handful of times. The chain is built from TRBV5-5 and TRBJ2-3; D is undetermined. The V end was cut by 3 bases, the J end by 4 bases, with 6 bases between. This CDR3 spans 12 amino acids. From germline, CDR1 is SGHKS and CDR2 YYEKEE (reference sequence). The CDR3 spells CASSWTADTQYF. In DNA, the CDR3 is TGTGCCAGCAGCTGGACGGCAGATACGCAGTATTTT.

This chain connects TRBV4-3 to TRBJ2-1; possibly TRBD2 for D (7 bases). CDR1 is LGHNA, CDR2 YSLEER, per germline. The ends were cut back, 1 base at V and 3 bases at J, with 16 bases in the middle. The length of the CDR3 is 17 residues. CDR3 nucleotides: TGCGCCAGCAGCCAAGGGGGGGGGCCCTTTTACTACAATGAGCAGTTCTTC. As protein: CASSQGGGPFYYNEQFF.

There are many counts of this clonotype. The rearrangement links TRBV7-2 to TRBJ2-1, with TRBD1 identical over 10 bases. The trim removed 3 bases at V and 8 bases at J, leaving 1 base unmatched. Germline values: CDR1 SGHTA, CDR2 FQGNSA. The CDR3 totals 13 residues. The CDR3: CASSLGQGYEQFF. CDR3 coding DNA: TGTGCCAGCAGCTTGGGACAGGGGTATGAGCAGTTCTTC.

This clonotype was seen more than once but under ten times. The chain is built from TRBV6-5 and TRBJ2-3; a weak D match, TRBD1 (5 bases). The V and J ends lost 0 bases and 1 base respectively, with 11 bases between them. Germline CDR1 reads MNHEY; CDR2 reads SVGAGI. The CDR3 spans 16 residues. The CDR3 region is CASSYSTLGGTDTQYF. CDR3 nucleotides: TGTGCCAGCAGTTACTCGACTCTAGGGGGCACAGATACGCAGTATTTT.

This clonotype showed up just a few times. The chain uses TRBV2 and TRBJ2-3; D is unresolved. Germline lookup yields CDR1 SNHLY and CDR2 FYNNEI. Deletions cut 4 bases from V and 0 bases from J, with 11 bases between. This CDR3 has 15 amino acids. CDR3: CASSVTALSTDTQYF. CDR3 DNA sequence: TGTGCCAGCAGTGTTACAGCTCTGAGCACAGATACGCAGTATTTT.

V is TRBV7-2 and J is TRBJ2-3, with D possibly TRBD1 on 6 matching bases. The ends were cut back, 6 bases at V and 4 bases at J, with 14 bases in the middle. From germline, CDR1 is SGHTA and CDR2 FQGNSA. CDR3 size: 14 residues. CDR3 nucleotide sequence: TGTGCCAGCAGTCCTGCACAGGGTCCAGATACGCAGTATTTT. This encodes CASSPAQGPDTQYF.

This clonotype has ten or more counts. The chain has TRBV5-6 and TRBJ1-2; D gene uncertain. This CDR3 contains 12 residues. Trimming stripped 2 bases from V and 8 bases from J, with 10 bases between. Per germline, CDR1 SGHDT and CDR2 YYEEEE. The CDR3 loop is CASSLPETGYTF. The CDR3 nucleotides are TGTGCCAGCAGCTTACCCGAGACAGGCTACACCTTC.

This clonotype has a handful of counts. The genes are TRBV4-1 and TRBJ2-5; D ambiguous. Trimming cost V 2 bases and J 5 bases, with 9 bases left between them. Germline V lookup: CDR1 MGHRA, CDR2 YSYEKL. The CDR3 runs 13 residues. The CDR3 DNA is TGCGCCAGCAGCCAACATACACGGGAGACCCAGTACTTC. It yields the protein CASSQHTRETQYF.